The next 20 T cell receptor beta chains were all read from a single sample in a study of B cell selection in AIRE deficiency. TCRdb's table, derived via immunoSEQ multiplex PCR, lists solely in-frame clones and lacks some. The table has tens of thousands of clones, approximately 96% seen once. Conventional CD4 T cells were sorted as CD4+CD127+ cells. Sequencing input: CD4+CD127+ conventional T cells sorted from PBMCs. The receptors derive from a human donor in good health.

The chain carries TRBV29-1 and TRBJ1-2, with a weak D call TRBD1 (5 bases). The V end lost 4 bases, the J end lost 6 bases, and 15 bases lay between the germline ends. The CDR3 spans 13 residues. Per the germline V gene, CDR1 is SQVTM and CDR2 is ANQGSEA. CDR3 DNA: TGCAGCGTTGTCGTCTCAGGGTCCCATGGCTACACCTTC. Amino acids: CSVVVSGSHGYTF.

The gene calls are TRBV10-2 and TRBJ2-1; D gene unclear. The germline CDR1 and CDR2 sequences are WSHSY and SAAADI. Trimming shortened V by 1 base and J by 8 bases, and 6 bases separated the two germline ends. The CDR3 has 12 residues. This CDR3 is CASSEFSDEQFF. CDR3 bases: TGCGCCAGCAGTGAGTTCAGCGATGAGCAGTTCTTC.

The rearrangement joins TRBV5-1 to TRBJ2-2, with D possibly being TRBD1 or TRBD2 (5 bases each). V lost 0 bases, J lost 0 bases, and 9 bases lay in between. The CDR3 is 16 residues long. Germline V gene sequence: CDR1 SGHRS, CDR2 YFSETQ. CDR3: CASSLVLGANTGELFF. DNA for the CDR3: TGCGCCAGCAGCTTGGTGCTGGGGGCGAACACCGGGGAGCTGTTTTTT.

CDR3 amino acids: CASRGTAPNEKLFF. The CDR3 DNA follows: TGTGCCAGCAGAGGGACAGCACCTAATGAAAAACTGTTTTTT. The chain combines TRBV28 with TRBJ1-4; TRBD1 matches at 7 bases. Germline V CDR1 and CDR2: MDHEN, SYDVKM. The trim removed 6 bases at V and 3 bases at J, leaving 4 bases unmatched. The CDR3 is 14 residues long.

The V call is TRBV5-4, the J call TRBJ2-1; 10 nucleotides line up with TRBD1. The CDR3 is 16 residues long. Germline V gene sequence: CDR1 SGHNT, CDR2 YYREEE (reference sequence). Trimming removed 7 bases from V and 3 bases from J; junction bases left unmatched: 10. CDR3 coding DNA: TGTGCCAGCTGGCCCCCCGGGACAGGGGACTACAATGAGCAGTTCTTC. Protein sequence: CASWPPGTGDYNEQFF.

The chain is built from TRBV6-5 and TRBJ2-3, with D perhaps TRBD2 (6 bases). Per germline, CDR1 MNHEY and CDR2 SVGAGI. V lost 2 bases, J lost 6 bases, and 15 bases lay in between. CDR3 length equals 15 residues. The CDR3 sequence: CASSYPGGVGDTQYF. CDR3 in DNA: TGTGCCAGCAGTTACCCCGGGGGAGTAGGTGATACGCAGTATTTT.

V is TRBV6-5 and J is TRBJ1-1; D gene unclear. V was pared by 5 bases and J by 1 base, with 8 bases between. Germline values: CDR1 MNHEY, CDR2 SVGAGI. The CDR3 spans 13 residues. CDR3 sequence: CASSTGENTEAFF. CDR3 in DNA: TGTGCCAGCAGTACTGGAGAGAACACTGAAGCTTTCTTT.

This chain uses TRBV5-6 with TRBJ2-2, with no clear D. In germline, CDR1 is SGHDT, CDR2 YYEEEE. Trimming cost V 7 bases and J 0 bases, with 16 bases left between them. There are 16 residues in the CDR3. The CDR3 sequence is CASEPTHLANTGELFF. CDR3 DNA sequence: TGTGCCAGCGAACCGACACACCTTGCGAACACCGGGGAGCTGTTTTTT.

The chain recombines TRBV5-1 with TRBJ1-2; D not certain. Trimming took off 4 bases at V and 2 bases at J, with 9 bases between the two ends. Germline CDR1 is SGHRS and CDR2 is YFSETQ. The CDR3 consists of 13 residues. The DNA of the CDR3 is TGCGCCAGCAGCGAACCGGGGAACTATGGCTACACCTTC. Residues: CASSEPGNYGYTF. Together with reference TRBV5-1 and TRBJ1-2, the CDR3 gives the full variable domain: KAGVTQTPRYLIKTRGQQVTLSCSPISGHRSVSWYQQTPGQGLQFLFEYFSETQRNKGNFPGRFSGRQFSNSRSEMNVSTLELGDSALYLCASSEPGNYGYTFGSGTRLTVV.

V and J are TRBV7-8 and TRBJ1-4, with TRBD1 matching 11 bases. The germline CDR1 and CDR2 sequences are SGHVS and FQNEAQ. J gave up 2 bases and V 4 bases, and 9 bases lay outside the gene matches. The CDR3 contains 18 residues. CDR3 coding DNA: TGTGCCAGCAGCTCCCGGACAGGGGGCTTTAGCACTAATGAAAAACTGTTTTTT. Protein product: CASSSRTGGFSTNEKLFF.

This clone has more than one count but fewer than ten. The chain employs TRBV6-6 and TRBJ2-2, with D perhaps being TRBD1 or TRBD2 (7 bases each). The ends were cut back, 7 bases at V and 7 bases at J, with 22 bases in the middle. CDR1 and CDR2 from the germline V gene are MNHNY and SVGAGI (reference sequence). This CDR3 region has 16 residues. Written as DNA, the CDR3 is TGTGCCAGCATTCCGGCAGGGGGGGCGTACGGCGGGGAGCTGTTTTTT. Amino acids: CASIPAGGAYGGELFF.

This chain links TRBV10-3 with TRBJ1-1; 7 nucleotides agree with TRBD1. CDR1 ENHRY and CDR2 SYGVKD come from the germline V gene. CDR3 size: 13 residues. V was pared by 8 bases and J by 5 bases, with 8 bases of the junction left unmatched. Here the CDR3 reads CAIRDRVETEAFF. In nucleotides, the CDR3 is TGTGCCATCCGAGACAGGGTAGAAACTGAAGCTTTCTTT.

The J gene is TRBJ1-1, the V gene TRBV19; possibly TRBD1 for D (6 bases). The CDR3 is 13 residues long. Trimming left V 3 bases short and J 2 bases short, with 7 bases between. From germline, CDR1 is LNHDA and CDR2 SQIVND (reference sequence). The CDR3 protein is CASSMDSNTEAFF. The CDR3 DNA sequence: TGTGCCAGTAGTATGGACAGTAACACTGAAGCTTTCTTT.

V usage is TRBV9 and J usage is TRBJ2-1, with a possible D match to TRBD2 (5 bases). The CDR3 length is 15 residues. Trimming removed 4 bases at V and 0 bases at J, with 11 bases between. Germline V gene sequence: CDR1 SGDLS, CDR2 YYNGEE. The CDR3 nucleotides are TGTGCCAGCAGCTTAGGACGGGGCTCCTACAATGAGCAGTTCTTC. Its protein is CASSLGRGSYNEQFF.

This chain uses TRBV19 with TRBJ1-6; no clear D gene. Germline V gene lookup returns CDR1 LNHDA and CDR2 SQIVND (reference sequence). V was pared by 0 bases and J by 0 bases, with 12 bases between. CDR3 size: 18 residues. CDR3 sequence (DNA): TGTGCCAGTAGTATAGATCGCAACGGCTTCTCCTATAATTCACCCCTCCACTTT. It specifies CASSIDRNGFSYNSPLHF.

This chain joins TRBV29-1 and TRBJ1-2; 7 bases align to TRBD1. The CDR3 has 10 residues. From germline, CDR1 is SQVTM and CDR2 ANQGSEA. The J segment lost 6 bases and the V segment lost 7 bases, leaving 2 bases of the junction unmatched. CDR3 bases: TGCAGCGCCGGGACAGATGGCTACACCTTC. It is translated as CSAGTDGYTF.

The genes are TRBV2 and TRBJ2-2, with TRBD1 matching 8 bases. CDR1 is SNHLY and CDR2 is FYNNEI in the germline V gene. The CDR3 spans 13 residues. The V segment lost 10 bases and the J segment 5 bases; nucleotides outside the gene matches: 6. CDR3 protein: CATWTGKTGELFF. DNA for the CDR3: TGTGCCACTTGGACAGGGAAAACCGGGGAGCTGTTTTTT.

The V call is TRBV15, the J call TRBJ2-1; 12 bases are a match to TRBD2. This CDR3 region has 16 residues. V lost 4 bases and J lost 4; bases outside the gene matches: 5. Germline V gives CDR1 LNHNV, CDR2 YYDKDF (reference sequence). The CDR3 DNA sequence: TGTGCCACCAGCACTAGACTAGCGGGGGAATACAATGAGCAGTTCTTC. As protein: CATSTRLAGEYNEQFF.

This sequence joins TRBV28 and TRBJ2-7, with D perhaps being TRBD1 or TRBD2 (6 bases each). The CDR3 is 14 residues long. V dropped 8 bases and J dropped 0 bases, with 14 bases sitting between them. Germline CDR1 and CDR2: MDHEN and SYDVKM. CDR3 bases: TGTGCCAGCGGCTACAAGGGGGGCTCCTACGAGCAGTACTTC. Its translation is CASGYKGGSYEQYF.

The chain has TRBV2 and TRBJ2-3; 11 bases fit TRBD2. Germline assignment: CDR1 SNHLY and CDR2 FYNNEI. The CDR3 loop spans 17 amino acids. V trimming: 4 bases; J trimming: 0 bases; junction bases outside the gene matches: 6. The CDR3 here is CASSGVAGGLSTDTQYF. CDR3 bases: TGTGCCAGCAGTGGCGTAGCGGGGGGGCTGAGCACAGATACGCAGTATTTT.